This T cell receptor beta chain was documented in a study of T cell clusters in autoimmune cytopenias (dated by TCRdb to between 2018 and 2020). Regarding the research as a whole: TRB sequencing reached a median depth of roughly 50,000 reads per sample and yielded a median of 2,350 distinct TRB clonotypes per sample. Peripheral blood TRB and IGH repertoires were sequenced in autoimmune cytopenia patients at active disease and during treatment follow-up, alongside healthy, CLL and autoimmune hepatitis controls. The goal of the study was to find out whether patients with autoimmune cytopenia have a disease-specific immune repertoire signature that could be used as a blood-based biomarker.

Findings and caveats that apply to the study as a whole: The T cell clusters were defined only in silico, and the functional role of the clusters was left to be validated experimentally. About 3-fold more exclusive TRB clusters were observed in healthy donors than in active autoimmune hepatitis patients, consistent with an autoimmunity-wide signature. In the comparison of secondary cytopenia with CLL, the cluster-lack signature was not observed, apparently because the dominant lymphoma-associated repertoire masked the signature. The TRB repertoire shifts, including less even repertoires in secondary cytopenia and CLL, mostly reflected lymphoma bias and not autoimmunity. The GLIPH analysis suggested a lack of physiological T cell clusters in primary autoimmune cytopenia patients, since a few dozen clusters were exclusive to healthy donors whereas over 15 were exclusive to patients.

The CDR3 runs 13 residues from the cysteine to the phenylalanine. The entry carries no DNA sequence. Per sample, roughly 260 ng of peripheral blood genomic DNA, approximately 40,000 genome equivalents, was used for TRB amplification. Multiplex PCR with a touch-down protocol amplified TRB rearrangements, with the TRB-A and TRB-B primer pools combined in a single tube. Two consecutive PCR reactions with Phusion HS II polymerase added Illumina adapters and sample indices to the amplicons. The amplicons were gel-purified using the NucleoSpin Gel and PCR Clean-up kit, after which quantification was performed by Qubit and quality was checked on an Agilent 2100 Bioanalyzer. Sequencing of the libraries was done on an Illumina MiSeq with 600-cycle, single-indexed, paired-end runs. The original pipeline was this. TRB reads were aligned and assembled with MiXCR version 2.1.12 using the default MiXCR reference library. Each unique CDR3 nucleotide sequence defined a clone, and only productive sequences with at least two reads were analysed. Repertoire diversity was assessed by alpha-parameterized diversity profiles (alpha 0 to 5), including Shannon (alpha 1) and Simpson (alpha 2) indices, computed with an R script. Combinatorial TRB VJ usage was computed with the tcR package and compared between cohorts by principal component analysis with ade4. Using GLIPH, TCRbeta CDR3s were clustered on pairs of cohorts matched for age and read depth, and a Wilcoxon test was used to compare cluster frequencies. Following TCRdb reprocessing, every CDR3 protein sequence forms one entry, and DNA is not provided. Clone size and V and J calls follow TCRdb, not the original study. The sample's own table lists roughly 3,000 distinct CDR3 sequences. Of the sample, about 25% is held by the ten largest clones.

A count is missing, but by frequency this clonotype is medium-sized (0.01 to 0.1%). Which antigen it targets is not known. The sequence was obtained from a human donor with an autoimmune cytopenia or autoimmune hepatitis (not recorded which). This receptor chain uses TRBV12-3 or TRBV12-4 and TRBJ2-7. Sequencing was performed on peripheral blood. The CDR3 protein sequence reads: CASTKPSSYEQYF.